This T cell receptor (beta chain) was profiled in a study of immune cell composition in non-small cell lung cancer. Normal lung was taken at the farthest possible site, at least 3 cm from tumour. The CDR3 consists of 14 residues. V was trimmed by 3 bases and J by 4 bases, leaving 13 bases between them. Germline V gene lookup returns CDR1 SGHNT and CDR2 YYREEE (reference sequence). Repertoires were generated with immunoSEQ multiplex PCR, while TCRdb's copy carries only in-frame clones and drops some. The repertoire has about 4,500 clones, 65% to 75% of them found once; the top ten carry 8.8%. The chain joins TRBV5-4 to TRBJ2-5, with D possibly called TRBD1 or TRBD2 (5 bases each). Sequencing used non-adjacent lung tissue. This sequence originates from a human donor with non-small cell lung cancer. The CDR3 nucleotides read TGTGCCAGCAGCTCACCGGGACCGTCAGAGACCCAGTACTTC. Protein sequence: CASSSPGPSETQYF.